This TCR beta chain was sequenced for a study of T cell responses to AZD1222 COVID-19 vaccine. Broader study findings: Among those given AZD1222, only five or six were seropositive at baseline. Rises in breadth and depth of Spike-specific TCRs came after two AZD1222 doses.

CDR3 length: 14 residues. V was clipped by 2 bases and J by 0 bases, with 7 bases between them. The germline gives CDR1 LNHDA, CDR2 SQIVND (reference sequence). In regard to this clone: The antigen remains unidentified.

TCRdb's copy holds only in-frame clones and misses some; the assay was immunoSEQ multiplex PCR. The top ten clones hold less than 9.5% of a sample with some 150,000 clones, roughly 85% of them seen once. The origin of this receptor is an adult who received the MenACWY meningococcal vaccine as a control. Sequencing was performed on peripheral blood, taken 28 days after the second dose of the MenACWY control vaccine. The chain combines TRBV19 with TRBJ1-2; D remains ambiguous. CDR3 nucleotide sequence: TGTGCCAGTAGTATATCGGGATCTAACTATGGCTACACCTTC. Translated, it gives CASSISGSNYGYTF.